This is a list of T cell receptor beta chains from one sample in a study of high-grade serous ovarian cancer treatment subgroups. Profiled with immunoSEQ multiplex PCR; TCRdb holds only in-frame clones, not every one. The sample lists fewer than 20,000 clones; about three quarters were seen once. Sequenced sample: tumor tissue. These receptors all stem from a human donor with high-grade serous ovarian cancer. Both conserved end residues are part of each CDR3.

>TRBJ2-3|TRBV4-1|15
CASSPRAGAIDTQYF
>TRBJ2-5|TRBV21-1|14
CASSKERIEETQYF
>TRBJ1-2|TRBV27|14
CASSLSGRNYGYTF
>TRBJ2-5|TRBV7-2|18
CASSLRGLPGRYQETQYF
>TRBJ1-1|TRBV28|15
CASSLHQGGGTEAFF
>TRBJ2-3|TRBV5-8|14
CASRRLAGEDTQYF
>TRBJ1-2|TRBV7-9|14
CASSLVGRMEGYTF
>TRBJ2-5|TRBV7-9|11
CASSLAEGQYF
>TRBJ1-5|TRBV27|14
CASSFRGGNQPQHF
>TRBJ2-2|TRBV6-4|14
CASSVSSDTGELFF
>TRBJ1-1|TRBV25-1|17
CASSESRRGVKNTEAFF
>TRBJ2-1|TRBV28|13
CASGQGFGNEQFF
>TRBJ2-7|TRBV2|15
CASSEVGELAVEQYF
>TRBJ2-7|TRBV19|15
CASSMILRRVHEQYF
>TRBJ2-7|TRBV6-5|15
CASSYYSGEGYEQYF
>TRBJ2-6|TRBV7-8|22
CASSLRIETGGFIISGANVLTF
>TRBJ2-2|TRBV27|15
CASRWERERFGELFF
>TRBJ1-2|TRBV9|14
CASSPEGGSYGYTF
>TRBJ2-7|TRBV5-1|14
CASSLGIPSYEQYF
>TRBJ1-5|TRBV27|13
CASRQVRNQPQHF
>TRBJ2-5|TRBV27|14
CASSSPGHPDGQYF
>TRBJ1-1|TRBV5-8|13
CASSLRPDTEAFF
>TRBJ1-1|TRBV9|13
CASSVQVYTEAFF
>TRBJ2-7|TRBV11-3|17
CASSLSRIGGLSYEQYF
>TRBJ1-4|TRBV19|16
CASRGRQLATNEKLFF
>TRBJ2-7|TRBV5-6|17
CASSLLTSGAWGNEQYF
>TRBJ1-4|TRBV6-1|14
CASSTVATNEKLFF
>TRBJ1-6|TRBV4-1|17
CASSQMPPGDYNSPLHF
>TRBJ2-7|TRBV5-1|14
CASSLVRSSYEQYF
>TRBJ2-2|TRBV27|15
CASSLEGPNTGELFF
>TRBJ2-1|TRBV5-6|16
CASSLWVALSYNEQFF
>TRBJ1-3|TRBV7-9|14
CASSSTGTGNTIYF
>TRBJ2-7|TRBV5-6|12
CASSPGTYEQYF
>TRBJ2-3|TRBV5-1|19
CASSFSEGQISIYTDTQYF
>TRBJ2-1|TRBV7-6|14
CASSLAAGSNEQFF
>TRBJ1-2|TRBV5-6|13
CASSARAGWGYTF
>TRBJ2-1|TRBV6-1|17
CASSEEVGTSIANEQFF
>TRBJ2-1|TRBV30|14
CAWSVGTGDNEQFF
>TRBJ2-7|TRBV19|15
CASSLGLAGVYEQYF
>TRBJ2-5|TRBV5-1|12
CASSQDQETQYF
>TRBJ2-4|TRBV2|13
CASTLGAKNIQYF